The rows below give T cell receptor beta chains drawn from one sample of a study of regulatory and conventional T cells in RAG deficiency. The table came from immunoSEQ multiplex PCR; TCRdb's copy has only in-frame clones and leaves some out. The data show roughly 45,000 clones, over 80% seen once. This sample also appeared in a second study, on regulatory T cells.

Sequences were obtained from CD4+ effector T cells sorted from blood. These receptors were taken from a human donor in good health. Each CDR3 is given with its conserved first and last residue. D genes are given only for firm matches. Part of the rows lack a size; the others show once, few, many or a class for expanded clones.

TRBD1	NA	TRBV14	TRBJ2-7	CASSSIDRALNEQYF	TGTGCCAGCAGCAGTATCGACAGGGCTCTGAACGAGCAGTACTTC
NA	NA	TRBV7-8	TRBJ2-7	CASSLDSTEQYF	TGTGCCAGCAGCTTAGATTCCACCGAGCAGTACTTC
NA	NA	TRBV7-2	TRBJ2-1	CASSLGSSYNEQFF	TGTGCCAGCAGCTTGGGGAGCTCCTACAATGAGCAGTTCTTC
TRBD2	NA	TRBV5-1	TRBJ2-3	CASRTSSGQSTDTQYF	TGCGCCAGCAGGACTTCTAGCGGGCAGAGCACAGATACGCAGTATTTT
TRBD1	once	TRBV10-2	TRBJ1-1	CASSERLGTGGIGTEAFF	TGCGCCAGCAGTGAGAGACTCGGGACAGGGGGCATAGGGACTGAAGCTTTCTTT
TRBD1	NA	TRBV29-1	TRBJ1-1	CSLRTGLNTEAFF	TGCAGCTTAAGGACAGGTTTGAACACTGAAGCTTTCTTT
TRBD1	NA	TRBV27	TRBJ2-7	CASSPLDRGHEQYF	TGTGCCAGCAGTCCCCTGGACAGGGGCCACGAGCAGTACTTC
TRBD2	few	TRBV11-1	TRBJ2-1	CASSPPGLYNEQFF	TGTGCCAGCAGCCCTCCGGGACTATACAATGAGCAGTTCTTC
NA	NA	TRBV14	TRBJ2-7	CASSTSRSYEQYF	TGTGCCAGCAGTACATCGCGCTCCTACGAGCAGTACTTC
TRBD1	NA	TRBV7-9	TRBJ1-1	CASSQPDRGTEAFF	TGTGCCAGCAGCCAACCGGACAGGGGCACTGAAGCTTTCTTT
TRBD2	NA	TRBV5-1	TRBJ2-7	CASSLDLAGGPYEQYF	TGCGCCAGCAGCTTGGACCTAGCGGGAGGGCCGTACGAGCAGTACTTC
TRBD1	few	TRBV19	TRBJ1-2	CASSIGLDRVYGYTF	TGTGCCAGTAGTATAGGATTGGACAGGGTTTATGGCTACACCTTC
NA	NA	TRBV7-2	TRBJ2-2	CASSLGGKRSGELFF	TGTGCCAGCAGCTTAGGAGGGAAGAGAAGCGGGGAGCTGTTTTTT
NA	NA	TRBV2	TRBJ1-1	CASNGNLNTEAFF	TGTGCCAGCAACGGGAACTTGAACACTGAAGCTTTCTTT
TRBD1	NA	TRBV7-9	TRBJ1-1	CASSPGQVNTEAFF	TGTGCCAGCAGCCCGGGACAGGTGAACACTGAAGCTTTCTTT
NA	NA	TRBV28	TRBJ2-3	CASSLHQTGQRSQYF	TGTGCCAGCAGTTTACATCAAACGGGGCAAAGATCGCAGTATTTT
NA	NA	TRBV5-4	TRBJ1-4	CASSFGGNDEKLFF	TGTGCCAGCAGCTTCGGAGGAAACGATGAAAAACTGTTTTTT
TRBD1	NA	TRBV19	TRBJ2-7	CASSTPGQTYEQYF	TGTGCCAGTAGTACGCCGGGACAGACCTACGAGCAGTACTTC
NA	NA	TRBV29-1	TRBJ1-1	CTIEPDLNTEAFF	TGCACCATCGAGCCAGACCTGAACACTGAAGCTTTCTTT
NA	NA	TRBV15	TRBJ1-1	CATTAGMNTEAFF	TGTGCCACTACAGCAGGGATGAACACTGAAGCTTTCTTT
TRBD2	NA	TRBV9	TRBJ2-3	CASSASTGTSGGSTDTQYF	TGTGCCAGCAGCGCGAGCACCGGGACTAGCGGGGGTAGCACAGATACGCAGTATTTT
NA	NA	TRBV11-2	TRBJ1-2	CASSLEGDGYTF	TGTGCCAGCAGCTTAGAAGGCGATGGCTACACCTTC
NA	NA	TRBV7-3	TRBJ2-5	CASSLRTPGETQYF	TGTGCCAGCAGCTTAAGGACACCGGGGGAGACCCAGTACTTC
TRBD1	NA	TRBV7-3	TRBJ1-1	CASSLQGPNTEAFF	TGTGCCAGCAGCCTACAGGGGCCTAACACTGAAGCTTTCTTT
NA	NA	TRBV10-3	TRBJ1-5	CAISEGQPQHF	TGTGCCATCAGTGAAGGTCAGCCCCAGCATTTT
NA	NA	TRBV9	TRBJ2-2	CASSPVQRTGELFF	TGTGCCAGCAGCCCCGTACAGCGCACCGGGGAGCTGTTTTTT